Listed here are 9 T cell receptor beta chains from one sample, sequenced in a study of cytotoxic CD8 clonotypes in ibrutinib-treated CLL. Produced via immunoSEQ multiplex PCR; TCRdb's table is partial and in-frame only. The sample lists roughly 180,000 clones, less than 85% occurring once. The sample was PBMCs, taken after 24 months of ibrutinib treatment. The receptors originated from a human donor with chronic lymphocytic leukemia.

The chain carries TRBV30 and TRBJ2-5, with 12 bases matching TRBD1. This CDR3 has 14 amino acids. J lost 4 bases, V lost 3 bases, and 3 bases had no gene match. Looked up from germline, CDR1 is GTSNPN and CDR2 is SVGIG (reference sequence). CDR3 in amino acids: CAWSGTGGGETQYF. DNA of the CDR3: TGTGCCTGGAGCGGGACAGGGGGCGGAGAGACCCAGTACTTC.

V is TRBV29-1 and J is TRBJ1-2, with D possibly being TRBD1 (5 bases). This CDR3 has 11 amino acids. CDR1 is SQVTM, CDR2 ANQGSEA, per germline. V lost 7 bases, J lost 7 bases, and 13 bases lay in between. CDR3 amino acids: CSAPDQGGYTF. CDR3 bases: TGCAGCGCCCCCGACCAGGGTGGCTACACCTTC.

The rearrangement links TRBV27 to TRBJ1-5; 7 nucleotides agree with TRBD1. Unmatched junction bases numbered 15, after V lost 5 bases and J lost 2 bases. The CDR3 is 18 residues long. CDR1 is MNHEY, CDR2 SMNVEV, per germline (reference sequence). The CDR3 coding sequence is TGTGCCAGCAGTCCACGAACCGGTCGTACAGGGGGCAATCAGCCCCAGCATTTT. This codes for CASSPRTGRTGGNQPQHF.

The chain employs TRBV30 and TRBJ1-1; D gene ambiguous. Trimming cost V 0 bases and J 0 bases, with 8 bases left between them. The CDR3 has 14 amino acids. The germline V gene encodes CDR1 GTSNPN and CDR2 SVGIG (reference sequence). CDR3 bases: TGTGCCTGGAGTGTAAACAGCTTGAACACTGAAGCTTTCTTT. This encodes CAWSVNSLNTEAFF.

The rearrangement links TRBV9 to TRBJ1-5; D may be TRBD1 (6 bases). The germline gives CDR1 SGDLS, CDR2 YYNGEE. CDR3 length: 15 amino acids. The V end lost 0 bases, the J end lost 6 bases, and 13 bases lay between the germline ends. CDR3 amino acids: CASSVAGQRGQPQHF. The CDR3, as DNA: TGTGCCAGCAGCGTAGCCGGACAGAGAGGTCAGCCCCAGCATTTT.

The chain combines TRBV28 with TRBJ2-3, with a tentative D call TRBD2 (5 bases). Deletions cut 3 bases from V and 0 bases from J, with 10 bases between. This CDR3 is built from 15 residues. Per the germline V gene, CDR1 is MDHEN and CDR2 is SYDVKM. DNA of the CDR3: TGTGCCAGCAGTTTCAGCGGTACTAGCACAGATACGCAGTATTTT. Protein: CASSFSGTSTDTQYF.

This clone occurred once. CDR3 nucleotide sequence: TGTGCCACCTCCATGGACTACGAGCAGTACTTC. Protein sequence: CATSMDYEQYF. This chain links TRBV15 with TRBJ2-5; D is unresolved. The DNA end is more similar to TRBJ2-7, so the J call may be wrong. Germline loops: CDR1 LNHNV, CDR2 YYDKDF (reference sequence). The CDR3 loop spans 11 amino acids.

The V call is TRBV5-1, the J call TRBJ2-3; TRBD2 matches 10 bases. The CDR3 is 16 amino acids. Trimming cost V 0 bases and J 5 bases; bases outside gene matches: 6. Germline CDR1 reads SGHRS; CDR2 reads YFSETQ. CDR3 coding DNA: TGCGCCAGCAGCTTGGCAGCTAGCGGGGGCCGAGATACGCAGTATTTT. Its translation: CASSLAASGGRDTQYF.

The sample holds a few counts of this clone. CDR3 region: CASSQVDTEAFF. The CDR3 nucleotides read TGTGCCAGCAGCCAAGTTGACACTGAAGCTTTCTTT. This rearrangement joins TRBV4-2 to TRBJ1-1, with unresolved D. The length of the CDR3 is 12 residues. With 1 base removed from V and 3 bases from J, the gap between germline ends came to 3 bases. Per germline, CDR1 LGHNA and CDR2 YNFKEQ.